These 18 T cell receptor beta chains came from one sample sequenced in a study of Graves' ophthalmopathy and Graves' hyperthyroidism. The authors amplified TCR beta CDR3 regions from RNA transcripts. First-round RT-PCR employed HTBI primers, with a second-round multiplex PCR after it. TCRdb reprocessed the multiplex PCR reads via MiXCR and lists one record per CDR3 protein. This sample has about 1.1 million distinct CDR3 sequences, with less than 45% found just once. Sequencing was carried out using peripheral blood or thyroid tissue (not recorded which). The receptors stem from an adult man with Graves' hyperthyroidism.

This clonotype appeared many times. The chain uses TRBV29-1 and TRBJ1-2, with a tentative D call TRBD1 (5 bases). The CDR3 has 18 amino acids. Germline V lookup: CDR1 SQVTM, CDR2 ANQGSEA. Trimming took off 5 bases at V and 4 bases at J, with 29 bases between the two ends. The CDR3 region is CSVKYRRDDQESRYGYTF. The DNA for the CDR3 is TGCAGCGTTAAATACCGCCGGGACGATCAGGAATCTCGCTATGGCTACACCTTC. Full variable domain (outside the CDR3, taken from reference TRBV29-1 and TRBJ1-2): SAVISQKPSRDICQRGTSLTIQCQVDSQVTMMFWYRQQPGQSLTLIATANQGSEATYESGFVIDKFPISRPNLTFSTLTVSNMSPEDSSIYLCSVKYRRDDQESRYGYTFGSGTRLTVV.

This clonotype was seen at least ten times. This rearrangement joins TRBV20-1 to TRBJ1-5, with 7 bases lining up with TRBD1. The J segment lost 6 bases and the V segment lost 0 bases, leaving 8 bases of the junction unmatched. Germline V gene sequence: CDR1 DFQATT, CDR2 SNEGSKA (reference sequence). The CDR3 has 15 residues. The CDR3 region is CSARDRVGGGQPQHF. The CDR3 DNA follows: TGCAGTGCTAGAGATAGGGTAGGGGGCGGTCAGCCCCAGCATTTT.

The rearrangement uses TRBV7-3 and TRBJ2-1, with 10 bases fitting TRBD2. This CDR3 is built from 16 residues. Losses at the gene ends were 5 bases for V and 1 base for J; bases not matched to a gene: 5. Germline values: CDR1 SGHTA, CDR2 FQGTGA. CDR3 nucleotides: TGTGCCAGCAGCCTAATAGCGGGAGGATCCTACAATGAGCAGTTCTTC. Its protein is CASSLIAGGSYNEQFF.

This clonotype was counted many times. This rearrangement joins TRBV29-1 to TRBJ1-2; D unclear. This CDR3 has 12 residues. Trimming stripped 2 bases from V and 5 bases from J, with 9 bases between. In germline, CDR1 is SQVTM, CDR2 ANQGSEA. In nucleotides, the CDR3 is TGCAGCGTTGAAACGGCAGCGTATGGCTACACCTTC. Translating it yields CSVETAAYGYTF.

The chain joins TRBV6-6 to TRBJ2-5; D is ambiguous. Per the germline V gene, CDR1 is MNHNY and CDR2 is SVGAGI (reference sequence). Trimming removed 5 bases from V and 1 base from J, with 14 bases in between. The CDR3 has 15 residues. CDR3 nucleotide sequence: TGTGCCAGCAGTGAATCGGGCAGGCTCCAAGAGACCCAGTACTTC. This encodes CASSESGRLQETQYF.

This clonotype was counted many times. The chain has TRBV20-1 and TRBJ1-5, with no clear D. V shed 1 base and J shed 0 bases, with 10 bases lying between them. Germline V gene sequence: CDR1 DFQATT, CDR2 SNEGSKA (reference sequence). The CDR3 totals 15 residues. The chain's CDR3 is CSARGSAASNQPQHF. DNA for the CDR3: TGCAGTGCTAGAGGCTCGGCAGCTAGCAATCAGCCCCAGCATTTT.

This clonotype was recorded at least ten times. This chain uses TRBV7-9 with TRBJ1-2, with D unresolved. The CDR3 extends over 14 amino acids. V shed 4 bases and J shed 2 bases, with 11 bases lying between them. CDR1 is SEHNR, CDR2 FQNEAQ, per germline (reference sequence). The CDR3 DNA reads TGTGCCAGCAGCTCTTCCGCCCTGAACTATGGCTACACCTTC. This translates into CASSSSALNYGYTF.

The gene calls are TRBV5-1 and TRBJ2-7; 13 bases align to TRBD2. V dropped 4 bases and J dropped 5; count of bases not matched to a gene: 3. Looked up from germline, CDR1 is SGHRS and CDR2 is YFSETQ. The CDR3 totals 14 residues. CDR3 DNA sequence: TGCGCCAGCAGCGAGGGGACTAGCGGGAACGAGCAGTACTTC. Translated, it gives CASSEGTSGNEQYF. Complete variable domain (other parts from reference TRBV5-1 and TRBJ2-7): KAGVTQTPRYLIKTRGQQVTLSCSPISGHRSVSWYQQTPGQGLQFLFEYFSETQRNKGNFPGRFSGRQFSNSRSEMNVSTLELGDSALYLCASSEGTSGNEQYFGPGTRLTVT.

This clonotype showed up many times. V gene TRBV29-1 combines with J gene TRBJ1-2; no clear D. The germline gives CDR1 SQVTM, CDR2 ANQGSEA. CDR3 length: 11 residues. V was clipped by 4 bases and J by 14 bases, with 17 bases between them. The CDR3 protein is CSVVILNRRTF. In nucleotides, the CDR3 is TGCAGCGTTGTGATACTAAATCGAAGAACCTTC.

To note about this clonotype: Sequence at one end of the junction differs from germline and may be a read error. The chain couples TRBV10-3 to TRBJ2-7, with TRBD1 matching 8 bases. Germline V gene lookup returns CDR1 ENHRY and CDR2 SYGVKD. This CDR3 comprises 13 residues. The CDR3 DNA is TGTGCCAGCAGTTCGCACAGGGGGTACGAACAGTACTTC. As protein: CASSSHRGYEQYF.

The gene calls are TRBV20-1 and TRBJ1-5; D is unclear. V was trimmed by 0 bases and J by 2 bases, leaving 11 bases between them. CDR3 length: 15 amino acids. CDR1 is DFQATT and CDR2 is SNEGSKA in the germline V gene (reference sequence). CDR3 protein: CSAREIRVGNQPQHF. The CDR3 nucleotides read TGCAGTGCTAGAGAGATAAGGGTTGGCAATCAGCCCCAGCATTTT.

The chain uses TRBV5-1 and TRBJ2-7; 8 bases align to TRBD2. Per the germline V gene, CDR1 is SGHRS and CDR2 is YFSETQ. Unmatched junction bases numbered 7, after V lost 4 bases and J lost 4 bases. The CDR3 totals 14 residues. In DNA, the CDR3 is TGCGCCAGCAGCCACGACGGGGGGGTTTACGAGCAGTACTTC. It translates to CASSHDGGVYEQYF. Filled out from reference TRBV5-1 and TRBJ2-7, the complete variable domain reads KAGVTQTPRYLIKTRGQQVTLSCSPISGHRSVSWYQQTPGQGLQFLFEYFSETQRNKGNFPGRFSGRQFSNSRSEMNVSTLELGDSALYLCASSHDGGVYEQYFGPGTRLTVT.

The table lists this clonotype with a few counts. The chain links TRBV10-3 to TRBJ1-5; 7 bases map to TRBD1. The CDR3 is 12 residues long. Germline CDR1 is ENHRY and CDR2 is SYGVKD. V gave up 11 bases and J gave up 7 bases; unmatched junction bases: 8. As DNA, the CDR3 is TGTGCCGTTACAGGGGATTGGCAGCCCCAGCATTTT. The encoded protein is CAVTGDWQPQHF.

This clonotype has a count of ten or more. The V and J genes are TRBV7-9 and TRBJ1-2; the D is unclear. Germline CDR1 is SEHNR and CDR2 is FQNEAQ (reference sequence). Trimming shortened V by 2 bases and J by 5 bases, and 18 bases separated the two germline ends. The CDR3 has 16 amino acids. The CDR3, as DNA: TGTGCCAGCAGCTTAATTGGCGGCCCGGATGGGTATGGCTACACCTTC. Translation: CASSLIGGPDGYGYTF.

V gene TRBV13 combines with J gene TRBJ2-2; 8 bases map to TRBD1. This CDR3 has 15 residues. V lost 5 bases, J lost 5 bases, and 7 bases stayed unmatched. Germline lookup yields CDR1 PRHDT and CDR2 FYEKMQ (reference sequence). The CDR3 DNA follows: TGTGCCAGCAGCCAGGACAGGGCGCAAACCGGGGAGCTGTTTTTT. It codes for CASSQDRAQTGELFF.

The J gene is TRBJ2-5, the V gene TRBV6-1; possibly TRBD1 for D (6 bases). The CDR3 consists of 14 residues. V shed 2 bases and J shed 3 bases, with 10 bases lying between them. CDR1 and CDR2 (germline): MNHNS, SASEGT. The CDR3 spells CASSETGREETQYF. The CDR3 DNA follows: TGTGCCAGCAGTGAAACAGGGAGAGAAGAGACCCAGTACTTC.

The V gene is TRBV29-1, the J gene TRBJ1-1; D remains unclear. The length of the CDR3 is 14 residues. The V end was cut by 6 bases, the J end by 6 bases, with 20 bases between. Germline CDR1 SQVTM, CDR2 ANQGSEA. The CDR3 nucleotides read TGCAGCGTCTCCAGTCCCGGTGCGTCTGCTGAAGCTTTCTTT. This translates into CSVSSPGASAEAFF.

This clonotype was seen once. V usage is TRBV10-3 and J usage is TRBJ2-6; 8 bases map to TRBD1. The germline V gene encodes CDR1 ENHRY and CDR2 SYGVKD. The ends lost 10 bases at V and 2 bases at J; junction bases unmatched: 25. The length of the CDR3 is 21 residues. CDR3: CATSGQVSYEQLMTGANVLTF. CDR3 nucleotide sequence: TGTGCCACCTCGGGACAGGTTTCCTACGAGCAGTTAATGACTGGGGCCAACGTCCTGACTTTC.